The 27 T cell receptor beta chains below come from one sample, sequenced in a study of blood T cell repertoires in COVID-19. Sequenced by immunoSEQ multiplex PCR; TCRdb stores in-frame clones only, minus some. The sample has some 220,000 clones, approximately 80% seen once; the top ten hold more than 10%. The specimen was peripheral blood. The receptor set was obtained from a human donor in a cohort sampled during active COVID-19.

This clone has only one observation. The chain links TRBV6-1 to TRBJ2-2; no clear D gene. The germline CDR1 and CDR2 sequences are MNHNS and SASEGT. There are 14 residues in the CDR3. Trimming cost V 3 bases and J 5 bases, with 10 bases left between them. DNA for the CDR3: TGTGCCAGCAGTGATTTATGGCCAACCGGGGAGCTGTTTTTT. It translates to CASSDLWPTGELFF.

The chain is built from TRBV10-3 and TRBJ1-5; D uncertain. CDR3 size: 12 residues. Trimming removed 6 bases from V and 4 bases from J, with 7 bases in between. Germline V gene data show CDR1 as ENHRY and CDR2 as SYGVKD. In nucleotides, the CDR3 is TGTGCCATCAGCGACAATAATCAGCCCCAGCATTTT. Residues: CAISDNNQPQHF.

The chain is built from TRBV18 and TRBJ1-1; the D gene is possibly TRBD1 (6 bases). Per the germline V gene, CDR1 is KGHSH and CDR2 is LQKENI. V lost 6 bases and J lost 0, with 14 bases in between. CDR3 length: 15 amino acids. This CDR3 is CASSPSGTMNTEAFF. CDR3 in DNA: TGTGCCAGCTCCCCTTCCGGGACAATGAACACTGAAGCTTTCTTT.

V usage is TRBV7-3 and J usage is TRBJ2-3; 11 nucleotides match TRBD2. CDR3 length equals 16 residues. V gave up 5 bases and J gave up 1 base; unmatched junction bases: 5. CDR1 is SGHTA, CDR2 FQGTGA, per germline. CDR3 DNA sequence: TGTGCCAGCAGCCGTAGCGGGGGGGATGGCACAGATACGCAGTATTTT. This translates into CASSRSGGDGTDTQYF.

This clone was picked up a small number of times. The chain is built from TRBV4-1 and TRBJ1-1; D remains unclear. The CDR3 is 14 amino acids. Trimming removed 2 bases from V and 1 base from J, with 8 bases in between. The germline V gene encodes CDR1 MGHRA and CDR2 YSYEKL. CDR3 nucleotide sequence: TGCGCCAGCAGCCAATTGAACGGGAACACTGAAGCTTTCTTT. Its translation is CASSQLNGNTEAFF.

The chain couples TRBV5-1 to TRBJ2-7; 7 bases map to TRBD1. The V and J ends lost 1 base and 2 bases, in that order; junction bases with no gene match: 6. Germline CDR1 and CDR2: SGHRS and YFSETQ. CDR3 size: 15 residues. The CDR3 protein is CASSLSGTVTYEQYF. The CDR3 DNA follows: TGCGCCAGCAGCTTGTCAGGGACAGTGACCTACGAGCAGTACTTC.

This clone was detected a few times. The chain recombines TRBV20-1 with TRBJ2-7; D is uncertain. The germline gives CDR1 DFQATT, CDR2 SNEGSKA (reference sequence). The CDR3 runs to 11 residues. V lost 1 base and J 2 bases, leaving 3 bases between the germline ends. The CDR3 loop is CSARATYEQYF. DNA of the CDR3: TGCAGTGCTAGAGCAACCTACGAGCAGTACTTC.

This clone was seen more than once but under ten times. The chain recombines TRBV3-1 (or the pseudogene TRBV3-2) with TRBJ1-1, with D possibly being TRBD1 (5 bases). The length of the CDR3 is 14 residues. With 4 bases removed from V and 8 bases from J, the gap between germline ends came to 17 bases. CDR1 LGHDT and CDR2 YNNKEL come from the germline V gene (reference sequence). Here the CDR3 reads CASSRSQDGAEAFF. Written as DNA, the CDR3 is TGTGCCAGCAGCCGATCACAGGACGGTGCGGAAGCTTTCTTT.

The gene calls are TRBV5-3 and TRBJ1-1; 8 nucleotides match TRBD1. TRBV5-3 is noted as an ORF with a role that remains uncertain. The CDR3 loop spans 16 amino acids. V shed 4 bases, J shed 1 base, and the junction held 9 bases outside the gene matches. As DNA, the CDR3 is TGTGCCAGAAGCCCGGTGACAGGGGCAAGGAACACTGAAGCTTTCTTT. Protein sequence: CARSPVTGARNTEAFF.

The V gene is TRBV29-1, the J gene TRBJ2-7, with D perhaps TRBD1 (6 bases). Per germline, CDR1 SQVTM and CDR2 ANQGSEA. Trimming left V 6 bases short and J 2 bases short, with 8 bases between. The CDR3 loop spans 11 amino acids. CDR3: CSVRTAYEQYF. The CDR3 DNA follows: TGCAGCGTCCGGACAGCCTACGAGCAGTACTTC.

The rearrangement joins TRBV7-2 to TRBJ2-2; 11 bases match TRBD2. V lost 3 bases, J lost 7 bases, and 1 base stayed unmatched. Germline V gene data show CDR1 as SGHTA and CDR2 as FQGNSA. The CDR3 contains 14 residues. In nucleotides, the CDR3 is TGTGCCAGCAGCTTGGGACTAGCGGTCGGGGAGCTGTTTTTT. Translated: CASSLGLAVGELFF.

V is TRBV12-5 and J is TRBJ2-3; D uncertain. CDR3 length: 14 amino acids. With 6 bases removed from V and 7 bases from J, the gap between germline ends came to 17 bases. Germline-derived CDR1 and CDR2 are LGHNT and FRNRAP. CDR3 in amino acids: CASGLSSTENTQYF. CDR3 coding DNA: TGTGCTAGTGGACTGTCGTCAACAGAGAATACGCAGTATTTT.

This clone came up a few times. The chain joins TRBV19 to TRBJ1-5, with D perhaps matching TRBD1 (5 bases). Per germline, CDR1 LNHDA and CDR2 SQIVND (reference sequence). The CDR3 spans 17 residues. Trimming took 5 bases from V and 1 from J, leaving 18 bases between them. Written as DNA, the CDR3 is TGTGCCAGTAGTCAGGGTGGAGGGCGGATCAGCAATCAGCCCCAGCATTTT. This codes for CASSQGGGRISNQPQHF.

The V gene is TRBV18, the J gene TRBJ2-7, with 8 nucleotides matching TRBD2. The germline CDR1 and CDR2 sequences are KGHSH and LQKENI. V gave up 6 bases and J gave up 4 bases; unmatched junction bases: 8. This CDR3 region has 14 residues. For the CDR3, the DNA is TGTGCCAGCTCCCCGCGGGGGGTCGCTTACGAGCAGTACTTC. It translates to CASSPRGVAYEQYF.

The rearrangement uses TRBV12-3 or TRBV12-4 and TRBJ2-4; the D is unclear. Trimming shortened V by 8 bases and J by 8 bases, and 16 bases separated the two germline ends. The CDR3 contains 13 residues. The CDR3 loop is CASLLNSMYIQYF. The CDR3 DNA sequence: TGTGCCAGCCTCTTGAATAGTATGTACATTCAGTACTTC.

This chain joins TRBV19 and TRBJ2-3, with 7 bases matching TRBD2. The CDR3 is 16 residues long. J was trimmed by 2 bases and V by 3 bases; bases with no gene match: 8. Germline assignment: CDR1 LNHDA and CDR2 SQIVND (reference sequence). The CDR3 here is CASSIHPSGSTDTQYF. CDR3 nucleotides: TGTGCCAGTAGTATTCACCCTAGCGGTTCCACAGATACGCAGTATTTT.

As concerns this clone: Other DNA sequences in the sample encode the same CDR3. The chain joins TRBV3-1 (or the pseudogene TRBV3-2) to TRBJ1-1, with TRBD1 identical over 8 bases. V lost 4 bases and J lost 0; bases outside the gene matches: 1. This CDR3 is 14 amino acids long. CDR1 is LGHDT and CDR2 is YNNKEL in the germline V gene (reference sequence). This CDR3 reads CASSRQGMNTEAFF. DNA for the CDR3: TGTGCCAGCAGCCGACAGGGGATGAACACTGAAGCTTTCTTT.

The J gene is TRBJ1-2, the V gene TRBV7-6, with TRBD1 as a possible D gene (6 bases). Germline CDR1 SGHVS, CDR2 FNYEAQ. V lost 1 base and J lost 8, with 17 bases in between. This CDR3 region has 15 residues. The CDR3 spells CASSLEGQGLWGYTF. CDR3 nucleotides: TGTGCCAGCAGCTTAGAGGGCCAGGGGCTTTGGGGCTACACCTTC.

This clone was detected only once. The V gene is TRBV7-8, the J gene TRBJ2-5; D may be TRBD2 (5 bases). The germline CDR1 and CDR2 sequences are SGHVS and FQNEAQ. The CDR3 extends over 15 amino acids. Trimming shortened V by 5 bases and J by 4 bases, and 17 bases separated the two germline ends. CDR3 amino acids: CASSVRTGRTETQYF. DNA of the CDR3: TGTGCCAGCAGCGTACGGACTGGAAGAACAGAGACCCAGTACTTC.

V is TRBV28 and J is TRBJ1-2; no clear D gene. V was shortened by 3 bases and J by 4 bases, with 9 bases between the two germline ends. CDR1 and CDR2 (germline): MDHEN, SYDVKM. This CDR3 region has 13 residues. CDR3 bases: TGTGCCAGCAGTTTCGCAAGAGCCTATGGCTACACCTTC. This gives the protein CASSFARAYGYTF.

This clone is a singleton in its sample. This sample includes further DNA sequences coding for the same CDR3. The chain links TRBV28 to TRBJ1-5; no clear D. The V gene lost 3 bases and the J gene lost 3 bases, with 6 bases spanning the gap. The CDR3 runs 13 residues. CDR1 and CDR2 (germline): MDHEN, SYDVKM. CDR3 nucleotide sequence: TGTGCCAGCAGTTTCCTCGTCAATCAGCCCCAGCATTTT. Its protein product is CASSFLVNQPQHF.

The V and J genes are TRBV7-2 and TRBJ2-2; D uncertain. CDR1 and CDR2 (germline): SGHTA, FQGNSA. V was pared by 3 bases and J by 3 bases, with 8 bases between. The CDR3 spans 14 residues. The CDR3 region has the DNA TGTGCCAGCAGCTTCGAGAGCTACACCGGGGAGCTGTTTTTT. Encoded protein: CASSFESYTGELFF.

This clone has just one count. V and J are TRBV5-1 and TRBJ2-3, with 8 bases lining up with TRBD2. The CDR3 extends over 13 amino acids. CDR1 and CDR2 (germline): SGHRS, YFSETQ. V shed 4 bases and J 6 bases; nucleotides not matched to a gene: 4. Here the CDR3 reads CASSVSGEDTQYF. In DNA, the CDR3 is TGCGCCAGCAGCGTTAGCGGGGAGGATACGCAGTATTTT.

The chain links TRBV24-1 to TRBJ2-2; possibly TRBD2 for D (5 bases). CDR3 length: 16 residues. Germline CDR1 KGHDR, CDR2 SFDVKD. The germline V and J ends were trimmed by 4 bases and 3 bases, with 14 bases remaining between them. The DNA for the CDR3 is TGTGCCACCAGTGACCCTGGTGAGGGTGACACCGGGGAGCTGTTTTTT. Encoded protein: CATSDPGEGDTGELFF.

The chain carries TRBV7-2 and TRBJ2-3; tentative D call: TRBD2 (6 bases). Germline assignment: CDR1 SGHTA and CDR2 FQGNSA. The length of the CDR3 is 14 residues. V lost 4 bases and J lost 6, with 14 bases in between. In nucleotides, the CDR3 is TGTGCCAGCAGCTCACGGACGGGGGAGGATACGCAGTATTTT. This encodes CASSSRTGEDTQYF. The full variable domain, with the rest looked up from reference TRBV7-2 and TRBJ2-3, is GAGVSQSPSNKVTEKGKDVELRCDPISGHTALYWYRQSLGQGLEFLIYFQGNSAPDKSGLPSDRFSAERTGGSVSTLTIQRTQQEDSAVYLCASSSRTGEDTQYFGPGTRLTVL.

The chain employs TRBV5-4 and TRBJ1-6, with 7 bases identical to TRBD1. Germline V gene data show CDR1 as SGHNT and CDR2 as YYREEE (reference sequence). V dropped 0 bases and J dropped 9; count of bases not matched to a gene: 9. CDR3 size: 16 residues. The CDR3 sequence is CASSLGGGREGSPLHF. The CDR3 coding sequence is TGTGCCAGCAGCTTGGGAGGGGGCAGGGAAGGTTCACCCCTCCACTTT.

The genes are TRBV2 and TRBJ1-6; 9 positions match TRBD1. V lost 6 bases, J lost 6 bases, and 9 bases stayed unmatched. The germline gives CDR1 SNHLY, CDR2 FYNNEI. This CDR3 has 16 amino acids. CDR3: CASSEGTGRVNSPLHF. The DNA of the CDR3 is TGTGCCAGCAGCGAGGGGACAGGGCGGGTTAATTCACCCCTCCACTTT.